This passage covers 8 T cell receptor beta chains from one sample sequenced in a study of shared clonotypes between healthy human individuals. The naive CD8 population came from CD45RO-negative cells selected for CCR7, without terminally differentiated effector memory CD45RA+ cells. The table came from immunoSEQ multiplex PCR; TCRdb's copy has only in-frame clones and leaves some out. The sample yields 1.5 million to 2.5 million clones, 85% to 95% seen once. Sequenced: naive CD8+ T cells sorted from blood. The receptors shown here come from a young man in good health.

This chain connects TRBV6-5 to TRBJ2-3; TRBD2 might be the D (5 bases). V dropped 4 bases and J dropped 1 base, with 9 bases sitting between them. The CDR3 has 14 residues. Per the germline V gene, CDR1 is MNHEY and CDR2 is SVGAGI. The CDR3 reads CASSLDGGTDTQYF. The DNA for the CDR3 is TGTGCCAGCAGTTTGGACGGGGGCACAGATACGCAGTATTTT.

The chain couples TRBV6-6 to TRBJ2-7; D unclear. This CDR3 region has 13 residues. Trimming cost V 0 bases and J 7 bases, with 10 bases left between them. The germline CDR1 and CDR2 sequences are MNHNY and SVGAGI (reference sequence). CDR3 DNA: TGTGCCAGCAGTTACTCCTCCGACTTAGAGCAGTACTTC. Translated: CASSYSSDLEQYF.

The chain joins TRBV7-9 to TRBJ1-1; D not certain. The CDR3 extends over 11 amino acids. CDR1 is SEHNR and CDR2 is FQNEAQ in the germline V gene (reference sequence). Trimming took off 6 bases at V and 1 base at J, with 3 bases between the two ends. Here the CDR3 DNA reads TGTGCCAGCAGGCAGAACACTGAAGCTTTCTTT. As protein: CASRQNTEAFF.

This chain joins TRBV28 and TRBJ2-7; 12 bases are a match to TRBD2. CDR1 is MDHEN and CDR2 is SYDVKM in the germline V gene. The J segment lost 0 bases and the V segment lost 4 bases, leaving 19 bases of the junction unmatched. The CDR3 covers 21 residues. The CDR3 loop is CASSYPGLAGLWSGGSYEQYF. CDR3 sequence (DNA): TGTGCCAGCAGTTATCCTGGACTAGCGGGGCTCTGGTCGGGGGGCTCCTACGAGCAGTACTTC.

This chain joins TRBV4-3 and TRBJ1-4; no firm D call. The CDR3 totals 15 residues. CDR1 is LGHNA and CDR2 is YSLEER in the germline V gene. Trimming took off 6 bases at V and 0 bases at J, with 11 bases between the two ends. This chain's CDR3 is CASRYREATNEKLFF. Written as DNA, the CDR3 is TGCGCCAGCAGATATAGGGAGGCAACTAATGAAAAACTGTTTTTT.

V is TRBV9 and J is TRBJ1-1; TRBD1 matches 9 bases. CDR1 is SGDLS, CDR2 YYNGEE, per germline. V shed 5 bases, J shed 4 bases, and the junction held 9 bases outside the gene matches. This CDR3 comprises 15 residues. The CDR3 DNA reads as TGTGCCAGCAGTCCAGGGGGGGGACAGGGCACTGAAGCTTTCTTT. Protein sequence: CASSPGGGQGTEAFF.

The chain carries TRBV27 and TRBJ1-4; D is unclear. The V gene's germline CDR1 is MNHEY and CDR2 SMNVEV (reference sequence). The CDR3 runs to 15 residues. The V gene lost 7 bases and the J gene lost 8 bases, with 20 bases spanning the gap. The CDR3 nucleotides are TGTGCCAGCACCCCCGGTCTGGGTCCCGAAGAAAAACTGTTTTTT. It specifies CASTPGLGPEEKLFF.

The gene calls are TRBV7-9 and TRBJ1-1; D is perhaps TRBD1 (5 bases). Trimming pared 4 bases from V and 7 bases from J, leaving 16 bases between. This CDR3 region has 14 residues. Germline V gives CDR1 SEHNR, CDR2 FQNEAQ (reference sequence). The CDR3 is CASSSSTRGDEAFF. DNA for the CDR3: TGTGCCAGCAGCTCATCTACGCGGGGGGATGAAGCTTTCTTT.